The entry that follows covers one T cell receptor beta chain sequence. The data derive from a study of blood T cell repertoires in COVID-19. Per the original methods: Amplification of reference gene primers provided the estimated nucleated cell counts. TCRdb keeps only in-frame clones here, not all; method: immunoSEQ multiplex PCR. The V and J calls and clone size come from that table; D and trimming were worked out from the DNA. The sample includes 150,000 to 200,000 clones, roughly 88% of them seen just once. The Seattle site enrolled patients during active infection and followed them longitudinally. The specimen was peripheral blood. The sequence came from a man aged 18-30 years with COVID-19, enrolled during active disease.

CDR3 DNA sequence: TGTGCCAGTAGTCAGCGGGAGGGCCGGGCGGATACGCAGTATTTT. It is translated as CASSQREGRADTQYF. This chain uses TRBV19 with TRBJ2-3, with TRBD2 matching over 10 bases. CDR1 and CDR2 from the germline V gene are LNHDA and SQIVND (reference sequence). V lost 5 bases to trimming and J lost 6 bases; unmatched junction nucleotides: 8. The CDR3 contains 15 residues.